The present T cell receptor beta chain was sequenced within a study of cytomegalovirus exposure and HLA in healthy donors. Study-wide context: For the approximately 410 genotyped donors, 75% to 90% fell within the Caucasian-associated ancestry cluster. Study results and limitations: Indistinguishable V segments, including TRBV6-2 and TRBV6-3, were excluded.

Trimming took 0 bases from V and 7 from J, leaving 22 bases between them. The CDR3 is made up of 18 amino acids. The V gene's germline CDR1 is SGHRS and CDR2 YFSETQ. The PCR made use of 60 Vbeta and 13 Jbeta primers. The table came from immunoSEQ multiplex PCR; TCRdb's copy has only in-frame clones and leaves some out. The profile shows 100,000 to 150,000 clones, 81% of them singletons. This clone has more than one count but fewer than ten. The target antigen is unknown. The sequence was obtained from a young man in good health and CMV-seropositive. Material: PBMCs. This rearrangement joins TRBV5-1 to TRBJ2-2, with D perhaps TRBD1 (5 bases). In DNA, the CDR3 is TGCGCCAGCAGCTTGGCCAATATTTCAGGGCTCTTACGCGGGGAGCTGTTTTTT. Its protein is CASSLANISGLLRGELFF.